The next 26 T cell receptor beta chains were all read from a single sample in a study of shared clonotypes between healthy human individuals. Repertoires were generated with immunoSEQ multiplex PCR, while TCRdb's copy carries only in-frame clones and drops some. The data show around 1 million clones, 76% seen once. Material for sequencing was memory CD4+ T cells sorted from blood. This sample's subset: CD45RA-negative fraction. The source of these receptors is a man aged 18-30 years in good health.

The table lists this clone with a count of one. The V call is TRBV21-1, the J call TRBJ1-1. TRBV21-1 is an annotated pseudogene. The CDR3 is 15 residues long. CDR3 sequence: CASNRPSWSNTEAFF. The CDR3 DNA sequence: TGTGCCAGCAATAGACCCTCCTGGTCGAACACTGAAGCTTTCTTT.

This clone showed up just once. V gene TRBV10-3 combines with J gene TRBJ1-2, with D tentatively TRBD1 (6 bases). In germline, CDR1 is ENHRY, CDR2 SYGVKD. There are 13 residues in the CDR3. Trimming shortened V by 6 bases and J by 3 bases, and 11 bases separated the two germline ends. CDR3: CAISNRQDYGYTF. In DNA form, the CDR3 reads TGTGCCATCAGCAATCGACAGGACTATGGCTACACCTTC.

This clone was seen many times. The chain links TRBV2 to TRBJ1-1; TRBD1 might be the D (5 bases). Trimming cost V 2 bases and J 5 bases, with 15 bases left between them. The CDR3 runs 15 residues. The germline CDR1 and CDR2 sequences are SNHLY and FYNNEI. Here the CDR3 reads CASSESGGGVTEAFF. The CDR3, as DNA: TGTGCCAGCAGTGAATCTGGCGGGGGAGTGACTGAAGCTTTCTTT.

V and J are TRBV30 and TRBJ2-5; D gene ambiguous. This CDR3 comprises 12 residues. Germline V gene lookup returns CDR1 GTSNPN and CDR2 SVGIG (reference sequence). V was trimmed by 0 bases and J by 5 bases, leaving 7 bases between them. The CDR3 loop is CAWSVFGETQYF. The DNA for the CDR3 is TGTGCCTGGAGTGTCTTCGGGGAGACCCAGTACTTC.

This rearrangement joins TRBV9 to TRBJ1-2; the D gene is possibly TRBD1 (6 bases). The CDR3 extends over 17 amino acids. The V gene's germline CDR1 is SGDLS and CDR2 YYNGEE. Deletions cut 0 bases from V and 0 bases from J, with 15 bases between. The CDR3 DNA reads TGTGCCAGCAGCGTAGGGGGCGTGGGGACACCTAACTATGGCTACACCTTC. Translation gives CASSVGGVGTPNYGYTF.

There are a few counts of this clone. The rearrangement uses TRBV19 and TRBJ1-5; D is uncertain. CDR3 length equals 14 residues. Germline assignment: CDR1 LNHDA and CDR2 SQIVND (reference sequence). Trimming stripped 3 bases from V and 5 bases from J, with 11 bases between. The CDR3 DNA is TGTGCCAGTAGTATCTCCCGGGTCGATCAGCCCCAGCATTTT. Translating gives CASSISRVDQPQHF.

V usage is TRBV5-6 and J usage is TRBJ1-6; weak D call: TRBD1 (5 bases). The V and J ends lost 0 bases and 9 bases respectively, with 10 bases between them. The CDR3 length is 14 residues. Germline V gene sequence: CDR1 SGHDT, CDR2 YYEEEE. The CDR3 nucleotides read TGTGCCAGCAGCTTGGGGCAGGGTAGTTCACCCCTCCACTTT. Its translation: CASSLGQGSSPLHF.

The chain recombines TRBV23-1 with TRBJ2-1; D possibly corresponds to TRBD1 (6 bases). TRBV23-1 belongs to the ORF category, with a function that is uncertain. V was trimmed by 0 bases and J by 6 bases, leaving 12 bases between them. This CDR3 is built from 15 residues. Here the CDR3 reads CASSQSPDSPNEQFF. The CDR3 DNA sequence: TGCGCCAGCAGTCAATCCCCGGACAGCCCCAATGAGCAGTTCTTC.

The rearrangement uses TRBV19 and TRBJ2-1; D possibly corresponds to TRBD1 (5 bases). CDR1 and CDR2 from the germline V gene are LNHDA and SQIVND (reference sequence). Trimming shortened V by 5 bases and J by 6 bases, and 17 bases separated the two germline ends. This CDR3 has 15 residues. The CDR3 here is CASSRGAVKSNEQFF. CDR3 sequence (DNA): TGTGCCAGTAGTCGTGGGGCGGTCAAGAGCAATGAGCAGTTCTTC.

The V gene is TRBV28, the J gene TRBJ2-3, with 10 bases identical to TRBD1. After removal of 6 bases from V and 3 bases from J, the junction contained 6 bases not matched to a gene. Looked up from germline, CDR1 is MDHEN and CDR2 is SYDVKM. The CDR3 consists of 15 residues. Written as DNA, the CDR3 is TGTGCCAGCAGCTTCCCGGGACAGGGGACAGATACGCAGTATTTT. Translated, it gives CASSFPGQGTDTQYF.

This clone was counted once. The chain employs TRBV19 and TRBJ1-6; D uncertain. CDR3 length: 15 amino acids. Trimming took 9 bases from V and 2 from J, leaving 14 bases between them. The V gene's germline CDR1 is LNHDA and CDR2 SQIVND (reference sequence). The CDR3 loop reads CASSSYQTYNSPLHF. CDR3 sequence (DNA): TGTGCCAGCTCGTCCTACCAAACCTATAATTCACCCCTCCACTTT.

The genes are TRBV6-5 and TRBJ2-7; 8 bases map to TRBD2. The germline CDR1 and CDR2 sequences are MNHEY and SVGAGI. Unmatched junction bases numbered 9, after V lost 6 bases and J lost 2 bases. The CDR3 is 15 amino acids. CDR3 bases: TGTGCCAGCAGCCGCACTAGCGGTCTTGCCTACGAGCAGTACTTC. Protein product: CASSRTSGLAYEQYF.

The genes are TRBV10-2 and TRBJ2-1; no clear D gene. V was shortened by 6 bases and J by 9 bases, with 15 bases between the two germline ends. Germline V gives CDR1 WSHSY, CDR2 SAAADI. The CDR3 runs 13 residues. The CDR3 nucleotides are TGCGCCAGCAGAGACTCATTCTCCTCTGAGCAGTTCTTC. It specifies CASRDSFSSEQFF.

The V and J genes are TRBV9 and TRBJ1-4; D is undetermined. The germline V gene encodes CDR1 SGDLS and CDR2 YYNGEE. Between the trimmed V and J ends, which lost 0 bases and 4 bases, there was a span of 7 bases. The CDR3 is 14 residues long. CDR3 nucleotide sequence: TGTGCCAGCAGCGTAGGACGGGTTAATGAAAAACTGTTTTTT. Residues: CASSVGRVNEKLFF.

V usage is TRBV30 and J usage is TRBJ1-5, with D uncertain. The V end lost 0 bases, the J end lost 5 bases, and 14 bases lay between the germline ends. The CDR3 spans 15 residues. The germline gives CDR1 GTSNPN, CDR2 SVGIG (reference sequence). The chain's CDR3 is CAWSVTGKSDQPQHF. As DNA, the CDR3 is TGTGCCTGGAGTGTGACTGGGAAGTCGGATCAGCCCCAGCATTTT.

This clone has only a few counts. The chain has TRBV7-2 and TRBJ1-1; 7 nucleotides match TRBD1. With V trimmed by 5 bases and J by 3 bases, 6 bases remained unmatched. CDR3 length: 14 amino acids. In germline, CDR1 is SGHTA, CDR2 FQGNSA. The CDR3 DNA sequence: TGTGCCAGCAGCCGGGGACAGTCGTACACTGAAGCTTTCTTT. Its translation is CASSRGQSYTEAFF.

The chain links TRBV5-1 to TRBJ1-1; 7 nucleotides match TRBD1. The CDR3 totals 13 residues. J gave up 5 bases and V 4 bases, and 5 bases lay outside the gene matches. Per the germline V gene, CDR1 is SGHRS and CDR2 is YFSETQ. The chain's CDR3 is CASSGQGETEAFF. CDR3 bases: TGCGCCAGCAGCGGGCAGGGGGAGACTGAAGCTTTCTTT.

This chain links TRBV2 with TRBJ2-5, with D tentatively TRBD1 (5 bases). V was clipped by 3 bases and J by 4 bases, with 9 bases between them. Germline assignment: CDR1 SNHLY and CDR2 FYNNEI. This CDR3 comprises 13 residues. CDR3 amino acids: CASSDRARETQYF. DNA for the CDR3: TGTGCCAGCAGTGACAGGGCAAGAGAGACCCAGTACTTC.

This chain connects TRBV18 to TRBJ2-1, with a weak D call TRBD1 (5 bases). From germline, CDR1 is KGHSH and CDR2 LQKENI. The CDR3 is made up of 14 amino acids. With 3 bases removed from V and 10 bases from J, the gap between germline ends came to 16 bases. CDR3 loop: CASSPGERRGEQFF. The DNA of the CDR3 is TGTGCCAGCTCACCGGGCGAGCGAAGGGGAGAGCAGTTCTTC.

The CDR3 DNA reads as TGCAGTGGCGCCAACTCCTACGAGCAGTACTTC. This sequence encodes CSGANSYEQYF. The chain recombines TRBV20-1 with TRBJ2-7; D unclear. Germline V gives CDR1 DFQATT, CDR2 SNEGSKA (reference sequence). This CDR3 contains 11 residues. Trimming stripped 7 bases from V and 0 bases from J, with 7 bases between.

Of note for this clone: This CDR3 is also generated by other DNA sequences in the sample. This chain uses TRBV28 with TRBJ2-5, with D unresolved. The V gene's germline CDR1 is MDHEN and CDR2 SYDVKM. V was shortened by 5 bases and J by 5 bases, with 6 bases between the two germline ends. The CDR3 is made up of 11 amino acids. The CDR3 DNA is TGTGCCAGCAGTCCGCGGGAGACCCAGTACTTC. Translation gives CASSPRETQYF.

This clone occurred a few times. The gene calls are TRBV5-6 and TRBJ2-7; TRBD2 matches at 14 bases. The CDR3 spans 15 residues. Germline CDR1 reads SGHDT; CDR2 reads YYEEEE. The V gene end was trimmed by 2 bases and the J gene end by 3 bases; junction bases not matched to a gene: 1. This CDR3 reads CASSFGLAGGYEQYF. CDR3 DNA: TGTGCCAGCAGCTTCGGACTAGCGGGGGGCTACGAGCAGTACTTC.

The CDR3 bases are TGTGCCAGCAGCATGTTCCTAGGCTCGACAGGGAACTATGGCTACACCTTC. This translates into CASSMFLGSTGNYGYTF. J is TRBJ1-2 and V is TRBV21-1; the table calls TRBD1, which could not be checked here. TRBV21-1 is shown as a pseudogene. The CDR3 length is 17 residues.

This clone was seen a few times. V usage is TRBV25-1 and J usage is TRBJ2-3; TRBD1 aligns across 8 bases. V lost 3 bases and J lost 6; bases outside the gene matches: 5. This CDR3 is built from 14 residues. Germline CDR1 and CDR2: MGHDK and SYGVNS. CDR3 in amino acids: CASSEGQVVDTQYF. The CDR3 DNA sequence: TGTGCCAGCAGTGAGGGACAGGTTGTCGATACGCAGTATTTT.

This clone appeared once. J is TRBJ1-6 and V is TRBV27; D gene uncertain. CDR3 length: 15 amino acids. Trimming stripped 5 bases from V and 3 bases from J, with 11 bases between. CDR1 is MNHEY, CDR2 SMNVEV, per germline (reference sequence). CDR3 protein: CASSRRPDYNSPLHF. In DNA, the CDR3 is TGTGCCAGCAGTCGGAGACCCGACTATAATTCACCCCTCCACTTT.

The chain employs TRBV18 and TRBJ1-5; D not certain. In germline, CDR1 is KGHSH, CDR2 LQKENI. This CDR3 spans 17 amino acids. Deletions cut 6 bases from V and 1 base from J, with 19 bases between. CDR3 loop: CASSNEYGDRSNQPQHF. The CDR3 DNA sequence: TGTGCCAGCTCCAACGAATACGGGGATAGGAGCAATCAGCCCCAGCATTTT. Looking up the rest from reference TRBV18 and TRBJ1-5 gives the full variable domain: NAGVMQNPRHLVRRRGQEARLRCSPMKGHSHVYWYRQLPEEGLKFMVYLQKENIIDESGMPKERFSAEFPKEGPSILRIQQVVRGDSAAYFCASSNEYGDRSNQPQHFGDGTRLSIL.